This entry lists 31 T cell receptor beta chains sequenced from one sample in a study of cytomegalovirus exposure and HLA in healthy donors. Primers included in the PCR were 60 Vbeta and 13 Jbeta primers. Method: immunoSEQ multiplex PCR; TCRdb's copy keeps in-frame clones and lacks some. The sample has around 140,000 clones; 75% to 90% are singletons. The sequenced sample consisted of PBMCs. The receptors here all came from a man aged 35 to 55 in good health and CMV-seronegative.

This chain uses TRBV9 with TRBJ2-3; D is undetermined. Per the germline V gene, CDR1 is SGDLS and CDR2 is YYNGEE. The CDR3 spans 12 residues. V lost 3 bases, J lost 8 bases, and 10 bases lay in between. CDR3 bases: TGTGCCAGCAGCGACTACCCTGGTACGCAGTATTTT. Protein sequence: CASSDYPGTQYF. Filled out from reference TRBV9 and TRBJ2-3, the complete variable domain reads DSGVTQTPKHLITATGQRVTLRCSPRSGDLSVYWYQQSLDQGLQFLIQYYNGEERAKGNILERFSAQQFPDLHSELNLSSLELGDSALYFCASSDYPGTQYFGPGTRLTVL.

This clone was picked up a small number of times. The CDR3 region is CASSDSTRGNTGELFF. The CDR3 nucleotides read TGTGCCAGCAGTGACTCAACCAGGGGGAACACCGGGGAGCTGTTTTTT. The rearrangement links TRBV25-1 to TRBJ2-2; D is possibly TRBD1 (6 bases). V lost 3 bases and J lost 1, with 12 bases in between. CDR1 and CDR2 from the germline V gene are MGHDK and SYGVNS. The CDR3 has 16 amino acids. The complete variable domain, with remaining parts taken from reference TRBV25-1 and TRBJ2-2, reads EADIYQTPRYLVIGTGKKITLECSQTMGHDKMYWYQQDPGMELHLIHYSYGVNSTEKGDLSSESTVSRIRTEHFPLTLESARPSHTSQYLCASSDSTRGNTGELFFGEGSRLTVL.

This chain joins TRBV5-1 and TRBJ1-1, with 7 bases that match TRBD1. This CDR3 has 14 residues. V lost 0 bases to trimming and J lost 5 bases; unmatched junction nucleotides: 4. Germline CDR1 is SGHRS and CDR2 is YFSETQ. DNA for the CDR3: TGCGCCAGCAGCTTGGAAGGGGGCGGGACTGAAGCTTTCTTT. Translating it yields CASSLEGGGTEAFF.

CDR3 sequence: CASSLVGRAEQYF. Written as DNA, the CDR3 is TGTGCCAGCAGCTTAGTTGGGCGGGCCGAGCAGTACTTC. V and J are TRBV7-9 and TRBJ2-5; a weak D match, TRBD2 (5 bases). The J call could be wrong; TRBJ2-7 is a better fit for the DNA end. CDR3 size: 13 residues. Germline V gene data show CDR1 as SEHNR and CDR2 as FQNEAQ (reference sequence).

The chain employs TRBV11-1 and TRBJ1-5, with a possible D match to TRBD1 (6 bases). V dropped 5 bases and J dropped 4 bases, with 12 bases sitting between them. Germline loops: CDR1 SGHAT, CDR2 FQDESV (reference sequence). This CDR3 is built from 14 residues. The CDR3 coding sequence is TGTGCCAGCAGCATGAAAACAGGGAATCAGCCCCAGCATTTT. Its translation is CASSMKTGNQPQHF.

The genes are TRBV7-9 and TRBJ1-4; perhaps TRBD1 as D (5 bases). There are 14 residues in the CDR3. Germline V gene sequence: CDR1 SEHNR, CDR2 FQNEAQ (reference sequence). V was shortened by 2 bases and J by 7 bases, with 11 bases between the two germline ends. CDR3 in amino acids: CASSLSSGGEKLFF. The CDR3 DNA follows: TGTGCCAGCAGCTTAAGTTCCGGGGGTGAAAAACTGTTTTTT. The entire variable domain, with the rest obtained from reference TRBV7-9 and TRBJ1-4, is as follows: DTGVSQNPRHKITKRGQNVTFRCDPISEHNRLYWYRQTLGQGPEFLTYFQNEAQLEKSRLLSDRFSAERPKGSFSTLEIQRTEQGDSAMYLCASSLSSGGEKLFFGSGTQLSVL.

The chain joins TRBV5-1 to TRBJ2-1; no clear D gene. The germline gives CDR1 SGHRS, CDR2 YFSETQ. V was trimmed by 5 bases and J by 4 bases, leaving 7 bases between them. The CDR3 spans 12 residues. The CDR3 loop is CASSYNYNEQFF. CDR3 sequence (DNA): TGCGCCAGCAGTTATAATTACAATGAGCAGTTCTTC.

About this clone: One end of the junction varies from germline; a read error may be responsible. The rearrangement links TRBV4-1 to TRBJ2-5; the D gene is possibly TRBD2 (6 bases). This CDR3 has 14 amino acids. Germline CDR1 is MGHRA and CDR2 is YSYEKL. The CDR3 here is CASSPTGDQETQYF. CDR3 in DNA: TGCGCCAGCAGTCCCACGGGGGACCAGGAGACCCAGTACTTC.

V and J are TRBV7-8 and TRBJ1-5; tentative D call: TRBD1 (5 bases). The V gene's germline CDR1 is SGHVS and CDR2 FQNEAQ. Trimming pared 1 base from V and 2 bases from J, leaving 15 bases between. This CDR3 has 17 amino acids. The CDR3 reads CASSLGPSREGNQPQHF. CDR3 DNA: TGTGCCAGCAGCTTAGGTCCGAGCAGGGAGGGCAATCAGCCCCAGCATTTT. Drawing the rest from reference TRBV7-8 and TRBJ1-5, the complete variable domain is GAGVSQSPRYKVAKRGQDVALRCDPISGHVSLFWYQQALGQGPEFLTYFQNEAQLDKSGLPSDRFFAERPEGSVSTLKIQRTQQEDSAVYLCASSLGPSREGNQPQHFGDGTRLSIL.

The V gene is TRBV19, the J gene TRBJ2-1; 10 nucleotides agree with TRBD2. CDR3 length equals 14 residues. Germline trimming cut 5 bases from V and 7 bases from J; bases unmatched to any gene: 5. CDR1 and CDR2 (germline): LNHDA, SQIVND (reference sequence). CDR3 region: CASSEASGRNEQFF. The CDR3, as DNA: TGTGCCAGTAGTGAGGCTAGCGGGAGAAATGAGCAGTTCTTC.

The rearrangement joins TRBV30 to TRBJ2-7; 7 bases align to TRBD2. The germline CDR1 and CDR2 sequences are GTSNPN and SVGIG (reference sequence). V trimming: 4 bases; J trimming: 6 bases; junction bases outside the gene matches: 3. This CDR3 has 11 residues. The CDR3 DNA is TGTGCCTGGACGTCGGGAGGCGAGCAGTACTTC. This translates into CAWTSGGEQYF. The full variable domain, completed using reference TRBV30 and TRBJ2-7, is SQTIHQWPATLVQPVGSPLSLECTVEGTSNPNLYWYRQAAGRGLQLLFYSVGIGQISSEVPQNLSASRPQDRQFILSSKKLLLSDSGFYLCAWTSGGEQYFGPGTRLTVT.

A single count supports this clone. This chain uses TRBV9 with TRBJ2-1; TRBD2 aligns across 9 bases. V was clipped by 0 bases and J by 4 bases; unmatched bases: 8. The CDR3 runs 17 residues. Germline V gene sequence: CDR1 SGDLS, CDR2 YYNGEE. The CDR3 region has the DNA TGTGCCAGCAGCGTAGGAGTAGCGGGAGATGGATACAATGAGCAGTTCTTC. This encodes CASSVGVAGDGYNEQFF. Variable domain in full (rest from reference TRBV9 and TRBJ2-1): DSGVTQTPKHLITATGQRVTLRCSPRSGDLSVYWYQQSLDQGLQFLIQYYNGEERAKGNILERFSAQQFPDLHSELNLSSLELGDSALYFCASSVGVAGDGYNEQFFGPGTRLTVL.

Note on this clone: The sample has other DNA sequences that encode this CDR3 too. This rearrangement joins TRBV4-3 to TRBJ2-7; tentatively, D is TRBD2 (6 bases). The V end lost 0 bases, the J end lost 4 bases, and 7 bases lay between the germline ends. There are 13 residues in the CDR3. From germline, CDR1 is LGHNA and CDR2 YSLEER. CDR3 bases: TGCGCCAGCAGCCAAGATCGGGGGTACGAGCAGTACTTC. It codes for CASSQDRGYEQYF.

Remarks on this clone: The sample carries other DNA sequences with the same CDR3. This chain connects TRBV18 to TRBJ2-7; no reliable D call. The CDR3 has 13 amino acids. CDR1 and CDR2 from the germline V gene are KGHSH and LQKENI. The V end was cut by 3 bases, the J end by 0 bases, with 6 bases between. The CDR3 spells CASSPPSSYEQYF. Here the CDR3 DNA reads TGTGCCAGCTCACCGCCGAGCTCCTACGAGCAGTACTTC.

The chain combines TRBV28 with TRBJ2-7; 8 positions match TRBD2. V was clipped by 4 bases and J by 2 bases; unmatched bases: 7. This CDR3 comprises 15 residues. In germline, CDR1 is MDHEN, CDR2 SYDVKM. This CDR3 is CASSSPGGYAYEQYF. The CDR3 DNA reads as TGTGCCAGCAGTTCCCCGGGGGGGTACGCCTACGAGCAGTACTTC.

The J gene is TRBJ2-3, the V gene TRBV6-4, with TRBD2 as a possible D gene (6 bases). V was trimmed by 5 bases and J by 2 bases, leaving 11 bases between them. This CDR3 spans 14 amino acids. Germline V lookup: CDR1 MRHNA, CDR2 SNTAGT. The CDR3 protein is CASSSSGDTDTQYF. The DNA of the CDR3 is TGTGCCAGCAGTAGTAGCGGAGACACAGATACGCAGTATTTT.

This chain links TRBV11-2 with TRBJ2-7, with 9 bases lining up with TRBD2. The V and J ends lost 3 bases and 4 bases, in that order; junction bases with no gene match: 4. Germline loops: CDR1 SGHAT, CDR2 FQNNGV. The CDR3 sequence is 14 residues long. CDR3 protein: CASSFTSGFYEQYF. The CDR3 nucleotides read TGTGCCAGCAGCTTTACTAGCGGGTTTTACGAGCAGTACTTC.

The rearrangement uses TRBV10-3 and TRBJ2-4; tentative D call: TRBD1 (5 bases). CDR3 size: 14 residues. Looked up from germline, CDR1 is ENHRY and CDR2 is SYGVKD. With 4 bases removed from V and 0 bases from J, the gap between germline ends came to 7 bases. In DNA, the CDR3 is TGTGCCATCAGTGGGACAAAAGCCAAAAACATTCAGTACTTC. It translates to CAISGTKAKNIQYF.

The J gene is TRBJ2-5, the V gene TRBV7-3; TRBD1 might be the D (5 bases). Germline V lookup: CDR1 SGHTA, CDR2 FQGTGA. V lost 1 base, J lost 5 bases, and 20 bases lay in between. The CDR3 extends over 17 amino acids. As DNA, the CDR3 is TGTGCCAGCAGCTTAAAAGGGTCGGCAGGGTGGGTGGAGACCCAGTACTTC. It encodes CASSLKGSAGWVETQYF.

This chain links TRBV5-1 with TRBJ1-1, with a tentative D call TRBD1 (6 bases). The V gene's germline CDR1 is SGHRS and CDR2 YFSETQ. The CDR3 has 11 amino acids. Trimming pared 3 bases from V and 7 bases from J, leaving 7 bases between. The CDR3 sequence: CASSSTGEAFF. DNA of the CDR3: TGCGCCAGCAGCTCGACAGGTGAAGCTTTCTTT.

CDR3 loop: CASSQIEGIGELFF. The CDR3 nucleotides read TGCGCCAGCAGCCAGATAGAGGGAATCGGGGAGCTGTTTTTT. This chain connects TRBV4-1 to TRBJ2-2; the D gene is possibly TRBD2 (5 bases). CDR3 length: 14 amino acids. Germline loops: CDR1 MGHRA, CDR2 YSYEKL. V lost 3 bases and J lost 7, with 12 bases in between.

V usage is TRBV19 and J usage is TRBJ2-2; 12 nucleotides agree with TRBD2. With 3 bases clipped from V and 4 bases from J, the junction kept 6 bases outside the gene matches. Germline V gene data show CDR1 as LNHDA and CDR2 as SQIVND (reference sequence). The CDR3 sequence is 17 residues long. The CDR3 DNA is TGTGCCAGTAGTATCGGCCTAGCGGGAGGGCGCACCGGGGAGCTGTTTTTT. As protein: CASSIGLAGGRTGELFF. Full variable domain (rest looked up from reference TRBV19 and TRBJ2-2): DGGITQSPKYLFRKEGQNVTLSCEQNLNHDAMYWYRQDPGQGLRLIYYSQIVNDFQKGDIAEGYSVSREKKESFPLTVTSAQKNPTAFYLCASSIGLAGGRTGELFFGEGSRLTVL.

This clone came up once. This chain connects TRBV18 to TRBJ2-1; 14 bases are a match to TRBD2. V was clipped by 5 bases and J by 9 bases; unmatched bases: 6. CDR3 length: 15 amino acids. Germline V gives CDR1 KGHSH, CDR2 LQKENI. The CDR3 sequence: CASSSGTSGRGEQFF. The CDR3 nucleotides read TGTGCCAGCTCATCCGGGACTAGCGGGAGAGGTGAGCAGTTCTTC.

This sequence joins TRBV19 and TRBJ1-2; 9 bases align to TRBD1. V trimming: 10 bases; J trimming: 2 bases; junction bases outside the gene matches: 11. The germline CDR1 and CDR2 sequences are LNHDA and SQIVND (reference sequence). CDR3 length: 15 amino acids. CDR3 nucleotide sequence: TGTGCCACCGCACGGGGGACAGGGCCAAACTATGGCTACACCTTC. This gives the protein CATARGTGPNYGYTF.

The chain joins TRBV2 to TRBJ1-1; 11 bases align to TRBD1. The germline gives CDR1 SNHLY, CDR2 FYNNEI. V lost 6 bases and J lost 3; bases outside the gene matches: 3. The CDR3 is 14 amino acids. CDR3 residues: CASRRDRGDTEAFF. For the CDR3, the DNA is TGTGCCAGCAGGCGGGACAGGGGGGACACTGAAGCTTTCTTT.

This CDR3 reads CASIRRDGSYEQYF. CDR3 DNA: TGTGCCAGCATTCGGCGGGACGGGTCCTACGAGCAGTACTTC. The chain links TRBV2 to TRBJ2-7; the D gene is possibly TRBD2 (6 bases). The V end lost 7 bases, the J end lost 1 base, and 14 bases lay between the germline ends. The CDR3 spans 14 residues. Per the germline V gene, CDR1 is SNHLY and CDR2 is FYNNEI.

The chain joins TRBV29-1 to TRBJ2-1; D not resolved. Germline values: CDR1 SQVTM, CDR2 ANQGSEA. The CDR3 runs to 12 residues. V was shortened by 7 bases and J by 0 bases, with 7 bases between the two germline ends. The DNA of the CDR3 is TGCAGCGCGCGAAGCTCCTACAATGAGCAGTTCTTC. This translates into CSARSSYNEQFF.

As DNA, the CDR3 is TGTGCCAGCAGCTTGGGGCTCACCAATACGCAGTATTTT. Amino acid sequence: CASSLGLTNTQYF. The chain carries TRBV5-4 and TRBJ2-3; D not resolved. With 0 bases removed from V and 7 bases from J, the gap between germline ends came to 9 bases. This CDR3 has 13 amino acids. Germline lookup yields CDR1 SGHNT and CDR2 YYREEE (reference sequence).

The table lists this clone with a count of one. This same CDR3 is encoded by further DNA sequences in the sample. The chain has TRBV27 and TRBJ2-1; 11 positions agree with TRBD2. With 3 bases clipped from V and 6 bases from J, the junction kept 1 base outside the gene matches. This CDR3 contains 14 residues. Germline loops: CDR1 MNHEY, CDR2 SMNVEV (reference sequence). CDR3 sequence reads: CASSFGTSGNEQFF. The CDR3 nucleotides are TGTGCCAGCAGTTTTGGGACTAGCGGCAATGAGCAGTTCTTC.

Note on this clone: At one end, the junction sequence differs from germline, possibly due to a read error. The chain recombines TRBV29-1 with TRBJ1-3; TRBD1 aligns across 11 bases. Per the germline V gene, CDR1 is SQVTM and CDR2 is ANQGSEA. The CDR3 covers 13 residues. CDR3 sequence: CSVGQGGGHTTYF. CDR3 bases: TGCAGCGTGGGACAGGGGGGCGGACACACCACATATTTT.

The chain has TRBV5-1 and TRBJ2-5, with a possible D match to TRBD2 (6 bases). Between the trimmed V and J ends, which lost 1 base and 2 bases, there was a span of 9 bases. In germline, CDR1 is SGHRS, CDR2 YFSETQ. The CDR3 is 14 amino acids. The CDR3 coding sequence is TGCGCCAGCAGCTTGCTGGGAGGTCAAGAGACCCAGTACTTC. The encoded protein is CASSLLGGQETQYF.